The rows below give T cell receptor beta chains drawn from one sample of a study of T cells in Graves' hyperthyroidism and ophthalmopathy. TCRdb analysed the multiplex PCR reads with MiXCR anew, one entry per CDR3 protein. The sample shows 250,000 to 300,000 distinct CDR3 sequences, approximately 15% of them seen only once. Material for sequencing was blood. Receptors were obtained from a woman in her sixties with Graves' ophthalmopathy. CDR3s include the opening cysteine and the closing phenylalanine or tryptophan. A D gene is named only where the DNA matches it firmly. The size field is filled for only some rows; it gives once, few, many or a size class.

TRBJ1-2 | TRBV18 | - | many | CASSPVGPTEGGYTF | TGTGCCAGCTCACCGGTAGGGCCCACCGAGGGAGGCTACACCTTC
TRBJ1-1 | TRBV20-1 | - | - | CSASVPGGTEAFF | TGCAGTGCTAGCGTTCCGGGGGGCACTGAAGCTTTCTTT
TRBJ2-7 | TRBV30 | - | many | CAWSMGYEQYF | TGTGCCTGGAGTATGGGGTACGAGCAGTACTTC
TRBJ1-2 | TRBV28 | - | - | CASSLYGMGGRTGYTF | TGTGCCAGCAGTTTATATGGTATGGGGGGGCGCACGGGCTACACCTTC
TRBJ1-2 | TRBV29-1 | - | - | CSVEDSLPGYGYTF | TGCAGCGTTGAAGATTCGCTCCCGGGCTATGGCTACACCTTC
TRBJ1-5 | TRBV4-1 | - | - | CASSQDPIAQPQHF | TGCGCCAGCAGCCAAGATCCAATAGCCCAGCCCCAGCATTTT
TRBJ1-1 | TRBV5-1 | TRBD1 | few | CASSYRGDGNTEAFF | TGCGCCAGCAGCTACAGGGGCGACGGGAACACTGAAGCTTTCTTT
TRBJ1-2 | TRBV2 | TRBD1 | - | CASSKGTAQGWYGYTF | TGTGCCAGCAGTAAAGGGACAGCCCAAGGATGGTATGGCTACACCTTC
TRBJ2-7 | TRBV10-1 | - | - | CASTTYEQYF | TGCGCCAGCACAACCTACGAGCAGTACTTC
TRBJ2-5 | TRBV27 | - | - | CASSLSFRQETQYF | TGTGCCAGCAGTTTATCATTTAGGCAGGAGACCCAGTACTTC
TRBJ1-2 | TRBV4-3 | - | few | CASSPGGEGYGYTF | TGCGCCAGCAGCCCCGGCGGGGAGGGCTATGGCTACACCTTC
TRBJ2-7 | TRBV10-3 | - | few | CAISETRGHEQYF | TGTGCCATCAGTGAGACTAGGGGCCACGAGCAGTACTTC
TRBJ2-7 | TRBV7-8 | - | many | CASSLRTGRGQHREQYF | TGTGCCAGCAGCCTACGGACAGGGAGGGGTCAGCACCGCGAGCAGTACTTC
TRBJ1-1 | TRBV20-1 | TRBD1 | few | CSARGTGREAFF | TGCAGTGCTAGAGGGACAGGTCGAGAAGCTTTCTTT
TRBJ1-1 | TRBV10-3 | - | many | CATKVSEFMNTEAFF | TGTGCCACCAAGGTCTCCGAGTTCATGAACACTGAAGCTTTCTTT
TRBJ1-1 | TRBV9 | - | - | CASSGAFGGEAFF | TGTGCCAGCAGCGGGGCCTTTGGGGGTGAAGCTTTCTTT
TRBJ2-1 | TRBV28 | - | many | CASSLDYYNEQFF | TGTGCCAGCAGTTTGGACTACTACAATGAGCAGTTCTTC
TRBJ1-6 | TRBV20-1 | TRBD1 | many | CSALGQGGTYNSPLHF | TGCAGTGCCCTCGGACAGGGTGGCACCTATAATTCACCCCTCCACTTT
TRBJ1-2 | TRBV4-1 | - | many | CASSSQGGYGYTF | TGCGCCAGCAGCTCACAGGGAGGCTATGGCTACACCTTC
TRBJ2-7 | TRBV6-2/TRBV6-3 | - | many | CASSYGRGAYEQYF | TGTGCCAGCAGTTACGGTCGAGGGGCTTACGAGCAGTACTTC
TRBJ2-7 | TRBV3-1 | - | few | CASSHDSHWYEQYF | TGTGCCAGCAGCCATGACAGCCATTGGTACGAGCAGTACTTC
TRBJ2-7 | TRBV19 | - | - | CASSWTDSYEQYF | TGTGCCAGTAGTTGGACAGACTCCTACGAGCAGTACTTC
TRBJ1-5 | TRBV20-1 | - | many | CSARFSDQPQHF | TGCAGTGCTAGATTTTCGGATCAGCCCCAGCATTTT
TRBJ2-2 | TRBV5-1 | - | - | CASSLVSLANTGELFF | TGCGCCAGCAGCTTGGTCAGCCTCGCGAACACCGGGGAGCTGTTTTTT
TRBJ1-5 | TRBV6-2/TRBV6-3 | TRBD1 | - | CASRDAPGTDSNQPQHF | TGTGCCAGCAGAGACGCACCCGGGACAGATAGCAATCAGCCCCAGCATTTT
TRBJ2-2 | TRBV29-1 | TRBD1 | many | CSVEKETTGGLNTGELFF | TGCAGCGTTGAAAAAGAAACAACAGGGGGCCTGAACACCGGGGAGCTGTTTTTT
TRBJ2-1 | TRBV11-2 | TRBD1 | many | CASSSDRGVYEQFF | TGTGCCAGCAGCTCCGACAGGGGGGTATATGAGCAGTTCTTC
TRBJ2-3 | TRBV6-2/TRBV6-3 | TRBD1 | many | CASSNRGQVYADTQYF | TGTGCCAGCAGCAACAGGGGGCAGGTATACGCAGATACGCAGTATTTT
TRBJ1-2 | TRBV2 | TRBD1 | few | CASSGDSYSYGYTF | TGTGCCAGCAGCGGGGACAGTTACAGCTATGGCTACACCTTC
TRBJ2-3 | TRBV7-2 | TRBD2 | - | CASSPNSGRAADTQYF | TGTGCCAGCAGCCCCAATAGCGGGAGGGCCGCTGATACGCAGTATTTT
TRBJ2-7 | TRBV10-1 | TRBD2 | - | CASSLFLSGRAPHEQYF | TGCGCCAGCAGCTTGTTCCTTAGCGGGAGGGCCCCGCACGAGCAGTACTTC
TRBJ1-2 | TRBV4-2 | - | few | CASSQPGAQGSYGYTF | TGTGCCAGCAGCCAACCCGGGGCCCAGGGGAGCTATGGCTACACCTTC
TRBJ2-2 | TRBV12-3/TRBV12-4 | - | many | CASRQPTGELFF | TGTGCCAGCAGACAACCCACCGGGGAGCTGTTTTTT
TRBJ1-4 | TRBV20-1 | - | few | CSALGDIREKLFF | TGCAGTGCTTTGGGGGACATACGGGAAAAACTGTTTTTT